This TCR beta chain was sequenced for a study of vaccination and CD4 T cells after COVID-19. Study overall: Some control cultures received a CEFX pool, which served as the positive control. Others received an HIV-1 Nef pool or no peptide.

CDR1 and CDR2 (germline): SGHTA, FQGNSA. V was pared by 6 bases and J by 4 bases, with 4 bases of the junction left unmatched. The CDR3 sequence is 15 residues long. With the Oncomine TCR Beta short-read assay, DNA from cultured CD4+ T cells was sequenced. TCRdb re-called the PCR reads with MiXCR, one entry per CDR3 protein. Found here are approximately 3,900 distinct CDR3 sequences, around a sixth of them singletons; the top ten hold 20% to 25%. About this clonotype: No antigen is known for it.

This sample's treatment: approximately nine-day PBMC culture with coronavirus spike peptide pools or control peptides (ViraFEST assay). The TCR sequence derives from a human donor who had recovered from COVID-19. Source material: CD4+ T cells from blood, cultured in vitro. The chain has TRBV7-2 and TRBJ2-2; 11 bases line up with TRBD1. This CDR3 is CASRLGQGVTGELFF. CDR3 nucleotides: TGTGCCAGCAGGTTGGGACAGGGGGTCACCGGGGAGCTGTTTTTT.